This T cell receptor beta chain was retrieved from a study of beta chain features in type 1 diabetes. On the study more broadly: Researchers looked at 95 million to 140 million sorted cells across all samples. Study-wide findings and caveats: Shortening of TCRB CDR3s, moderate but significant, appeared in all four CD4+ subsets of Type 1 diabetes patients. Healthy donors had naive, central memory and Treg TCRB repertoires that appeared less similar than those seen among patients. Sequencing the cDNA could make cells with high TCR expression show up more than they should.

Trimming at V came to 7 bases and at J to 5 bases, leaving 11 bases not matched to a gene. This CDR3 contains 15 residues. In germline, CDR1 is MNHEY, CDR2 SVGAGI. Sequencing targeted expressed TCRB transcripts, as all isolated RNA had been reverse transcribed. This table comes from immunoSEQ multiplex PCR, and its TCRdb copy is limited to in-frame clones, with some not included. The sample has 240,000 or so clones; around 26% are singletons. A note on this clone: Its target is not known.

The source of this sequence is a man aged 30 to 45 in good health. Sequenced input: central memory CD4+ T cells from blood. The V gene is TRBV6-5, the J gene TRBJ1-1, with 9 bases aligning to TRBD1. As DNA, the CDR3 is TGTGCCAGCACCCCCACGGACAGGGGCAGAACTGAAGCTTTCTTT. Its protein product is CASTPTDRGRTEAFF.